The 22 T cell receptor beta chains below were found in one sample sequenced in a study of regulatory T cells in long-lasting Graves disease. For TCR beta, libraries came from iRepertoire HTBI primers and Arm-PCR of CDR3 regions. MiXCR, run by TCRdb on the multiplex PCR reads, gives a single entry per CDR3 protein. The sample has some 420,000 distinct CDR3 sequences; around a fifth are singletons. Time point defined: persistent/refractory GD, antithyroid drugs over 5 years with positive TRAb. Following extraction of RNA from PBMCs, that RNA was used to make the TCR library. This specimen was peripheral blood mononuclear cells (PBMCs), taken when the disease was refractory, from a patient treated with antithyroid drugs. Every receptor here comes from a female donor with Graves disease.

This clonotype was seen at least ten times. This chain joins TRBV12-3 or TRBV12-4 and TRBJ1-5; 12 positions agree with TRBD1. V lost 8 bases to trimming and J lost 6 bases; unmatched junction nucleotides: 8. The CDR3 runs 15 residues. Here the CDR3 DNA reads TGTGCCAGCGCCACCGGGACAGGGGGCTTTCAGCCCCAGCATTTT. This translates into CASATGTGGFQPQHF.

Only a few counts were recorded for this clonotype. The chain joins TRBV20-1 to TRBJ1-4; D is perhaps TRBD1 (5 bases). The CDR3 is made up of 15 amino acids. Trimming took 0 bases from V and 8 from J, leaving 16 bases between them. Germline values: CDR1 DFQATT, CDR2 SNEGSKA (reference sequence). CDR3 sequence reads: CSARDRSGEAEKLFF. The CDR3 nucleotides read TGCAGTGCTAGAGATCGGTCGGGGGAGGCAGAAAAACTGTTTTTT.

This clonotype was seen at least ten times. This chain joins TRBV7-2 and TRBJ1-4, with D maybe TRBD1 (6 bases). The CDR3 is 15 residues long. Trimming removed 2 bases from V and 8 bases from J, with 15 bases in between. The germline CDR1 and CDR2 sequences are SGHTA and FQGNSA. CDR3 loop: CASSLQSGQGEKLFF. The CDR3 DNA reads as TGTGCCAGCAGCTTACAGTCGGGTCAGGGGGAAAAACTGTTTTTT.

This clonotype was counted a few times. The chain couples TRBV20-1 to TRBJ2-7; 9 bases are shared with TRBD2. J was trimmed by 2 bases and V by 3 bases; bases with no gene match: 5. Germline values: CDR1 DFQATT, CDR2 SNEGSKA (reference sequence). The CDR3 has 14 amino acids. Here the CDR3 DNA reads TGCAGTGCTAGGGGAGCGGGAGGAGCCTACGAGCAGTACTTC. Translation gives CSARGAGGAYEQYF.

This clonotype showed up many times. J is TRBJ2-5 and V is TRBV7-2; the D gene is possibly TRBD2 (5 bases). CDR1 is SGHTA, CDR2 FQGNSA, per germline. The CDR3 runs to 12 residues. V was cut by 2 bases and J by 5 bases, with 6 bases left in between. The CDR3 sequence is CASSLWRETQYF. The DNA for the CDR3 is TGTGCCAGCAGCTTATGGAGGGAGACCCAGTACTTC.

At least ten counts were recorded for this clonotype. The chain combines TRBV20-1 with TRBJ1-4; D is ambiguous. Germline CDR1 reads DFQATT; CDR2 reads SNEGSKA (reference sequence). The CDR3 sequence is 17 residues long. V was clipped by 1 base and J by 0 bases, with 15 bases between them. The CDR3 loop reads CSARGEGRAATNEKLFF. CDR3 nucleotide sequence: TGCAGTGCTAGAGGGGAAGGGAGGGCGGCAACTAATGAAAAACTGTTTTTT.

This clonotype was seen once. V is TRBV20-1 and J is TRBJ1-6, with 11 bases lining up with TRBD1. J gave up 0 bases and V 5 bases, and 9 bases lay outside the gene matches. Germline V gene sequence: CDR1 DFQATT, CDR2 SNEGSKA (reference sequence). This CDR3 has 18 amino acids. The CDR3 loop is CSASAGTGGSSYNSPLHF. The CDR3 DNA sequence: TGCAGTGCTTCCGCCGGGACAGGGGGAAGCTCCTATAATTCACCCCTCCACTTT.

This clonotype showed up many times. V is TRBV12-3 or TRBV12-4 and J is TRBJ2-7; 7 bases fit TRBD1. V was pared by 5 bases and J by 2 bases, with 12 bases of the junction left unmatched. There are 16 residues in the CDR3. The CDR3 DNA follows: TGTGCCAGCAGTCCGACCCGGGACAGACGTACCTACGAGCAGTACTTC. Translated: CASSPTRDRRTYEQYF.

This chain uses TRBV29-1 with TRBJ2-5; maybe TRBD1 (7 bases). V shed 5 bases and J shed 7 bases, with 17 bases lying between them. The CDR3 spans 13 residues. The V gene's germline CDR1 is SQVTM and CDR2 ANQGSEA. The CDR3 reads CSVWPSGGGTQYF. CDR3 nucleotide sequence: TGCAGCGTTTGGCCGTCAGGGGGAGGGACCCAGTACTTC.

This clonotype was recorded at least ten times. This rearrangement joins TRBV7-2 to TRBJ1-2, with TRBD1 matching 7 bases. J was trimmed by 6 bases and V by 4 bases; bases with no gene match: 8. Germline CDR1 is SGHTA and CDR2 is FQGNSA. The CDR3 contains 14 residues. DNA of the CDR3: TGTGCCAGCAGCTCGACAGCAGGGGGGGATGGCTACACCTTC. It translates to CASSSTAGGDGYTF.

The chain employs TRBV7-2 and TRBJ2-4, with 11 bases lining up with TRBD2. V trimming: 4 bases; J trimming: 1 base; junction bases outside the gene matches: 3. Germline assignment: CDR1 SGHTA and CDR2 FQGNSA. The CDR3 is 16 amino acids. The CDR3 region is CASSSTSGSAKNIQYF. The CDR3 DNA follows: TGTGCCAGCAGCTCAACTAGCGGGAGCGCCAAAAACATTCAGTACTTC.

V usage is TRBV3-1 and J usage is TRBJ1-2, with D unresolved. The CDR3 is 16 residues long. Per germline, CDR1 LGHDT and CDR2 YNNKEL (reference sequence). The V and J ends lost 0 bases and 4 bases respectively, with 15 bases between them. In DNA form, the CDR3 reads TGTGCCAGCAGCCAAGAAGCCGGACCTTCGCTCTATGGCTACACCTTC. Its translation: CASSQEAGPSLYGYTF.

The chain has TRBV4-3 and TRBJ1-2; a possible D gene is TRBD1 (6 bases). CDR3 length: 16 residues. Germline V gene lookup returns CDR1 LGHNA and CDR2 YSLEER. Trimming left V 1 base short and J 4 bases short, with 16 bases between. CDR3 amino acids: CASSQVFKGEGYGYTF. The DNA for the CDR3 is TGCGCCAGCAGCCAAGTCTTTAAGGGGGAAGGCTATGGCTACACCTTC.

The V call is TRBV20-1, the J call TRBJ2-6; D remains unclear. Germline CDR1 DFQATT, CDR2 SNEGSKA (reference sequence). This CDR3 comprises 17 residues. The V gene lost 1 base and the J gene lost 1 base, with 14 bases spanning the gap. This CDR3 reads CSARVELPDSGANVLTF. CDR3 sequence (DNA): TGCAGTGCTAGAGTGGAGTTGCCCGATTCTGGGGCCAACGTCCTGACTTTC.

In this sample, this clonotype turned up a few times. In nucleotides, the CDR3 is TGTGCCAGCAGCTTAACTAGCGGGAGTGGCACCGGGGAGCTGTTTTTT. This codes for CASSLTSGSGTGELFF. This chain joins TRBV7-2 and TRBJ2-2; 11 bases match TRBD2. The CDR3 spans 16 residues. CDR1 and CDR2 from the germline V gene are SGHTA and FQGNSA. V lost 2 bases, J lost 4 bases, and 3 bases stayed unmatched.

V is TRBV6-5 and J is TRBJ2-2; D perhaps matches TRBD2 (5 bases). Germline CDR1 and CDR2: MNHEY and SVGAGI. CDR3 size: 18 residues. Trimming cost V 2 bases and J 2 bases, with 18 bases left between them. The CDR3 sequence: CASSYDLSGGPNTGELFF. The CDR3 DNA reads TGTGCCAGCAGTTACGATTTAAGCGGTGGGCCTAACACCGGGGAGCTGTTTTTT.

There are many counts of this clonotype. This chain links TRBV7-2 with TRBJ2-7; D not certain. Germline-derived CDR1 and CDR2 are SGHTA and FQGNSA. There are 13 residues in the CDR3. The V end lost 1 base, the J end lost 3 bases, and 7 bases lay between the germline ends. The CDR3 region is CASSLDRLYEQYF. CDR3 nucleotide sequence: TGTGCCAGCAGCTTAGATAGACTCTACGAGCAGTACTTC.

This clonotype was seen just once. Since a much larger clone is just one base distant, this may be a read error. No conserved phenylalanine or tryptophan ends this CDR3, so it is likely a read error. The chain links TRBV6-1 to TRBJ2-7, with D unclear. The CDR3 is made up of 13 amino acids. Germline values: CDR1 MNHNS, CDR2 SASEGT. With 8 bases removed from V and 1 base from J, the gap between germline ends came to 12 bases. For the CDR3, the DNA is TGTGCCAGCGTGGCAGCCAGATCCTACGAGCAGTACCTC. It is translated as CASVAARSYEQYL.

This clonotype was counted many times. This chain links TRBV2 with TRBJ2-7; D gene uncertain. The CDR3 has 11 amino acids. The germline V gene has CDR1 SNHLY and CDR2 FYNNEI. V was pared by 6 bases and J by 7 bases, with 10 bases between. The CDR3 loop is CASRGRLEQYF. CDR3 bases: TGTGCCAGCAGGGGCAGGTTGGAGCAGTACTTC.

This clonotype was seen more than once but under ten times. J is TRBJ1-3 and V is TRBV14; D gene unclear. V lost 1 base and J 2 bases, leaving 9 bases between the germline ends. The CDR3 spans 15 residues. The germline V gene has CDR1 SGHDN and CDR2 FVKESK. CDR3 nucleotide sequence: TGTGCCAGCAGCCAAGTTTTCGGAACTGGAAACACCATATATTTT. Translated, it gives CASSQVFGTGNTIYF.

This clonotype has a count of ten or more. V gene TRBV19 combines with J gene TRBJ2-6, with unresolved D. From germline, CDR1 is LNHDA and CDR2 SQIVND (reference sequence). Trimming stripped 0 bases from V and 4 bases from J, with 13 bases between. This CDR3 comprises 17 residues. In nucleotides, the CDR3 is TGTGCCAGTAGTATAGATCCTACCTCGTACGGGGCCAACGTCCTGACTTTC. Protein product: CASSIDPTSYGANVLTF.

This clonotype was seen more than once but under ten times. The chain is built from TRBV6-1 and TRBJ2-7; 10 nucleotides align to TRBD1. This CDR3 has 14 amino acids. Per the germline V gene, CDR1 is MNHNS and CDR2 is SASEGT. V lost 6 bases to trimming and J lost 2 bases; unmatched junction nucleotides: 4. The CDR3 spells CASSRGQGAYEQYF. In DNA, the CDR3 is TGTGCCAGCAGCCGCGGACAGGGGGCCTACGAGCAGTACTTC.